This T cell receptor (beta chain) was observed in a study of cytomegalovirus exposure and HLA in healthy donors. Regarding this clone: Its antigen is currently unknown.

The V end was cut by 7 bases, the J end by 2 bases, with 27 bases between. The germline CDR1 and CDR2 sequences are LNHDA and SQIVND (reference sequence). CDR3 size: 19 residues. The study, taken as a whole, reports: The availability of immune exposure information extended only to CMV serostatus. The likely origin of a cluster of highly shared sequence variants was a sequencing artifact.

The study ran its PCR with 60 Vbeta and 13 Jbeta primers. Profiled with immunoSEQ multiplex PCR; TCRdb holds only in-frame clones, not every one. The top ten clones hold roughly 2% of a sample with roughly 120,000 clones, under 90% of them seen once. Donors were nominally healthy when sampled, though unrecorded immune exposures were likely. Specimen: PBMCs. The chain is built from TRBV19 and TRBJ2-1; a weak D match, TRBD1 (6 bases). The receptor was isolated from a woman younger than 45 in good health and CMV-seronegative. The CDR3 nucleotides read TGTGCCAGTACTCCGGGACACATATTGGCGGAGAGGGCCTACAATGAGCAGTTCTTC. Amino acids: CASTPGHILAERAYNEQFF.